These T cell receptor beta chains were read from a single sample in a study of shared clonotypes between healthy human individuals. Assay: immunoSEQ multiplex PCR; the TCRdb copy retains only in-frame clones and omits some. The data contain 2 million to 3 million clones, under 95% of them singletons. Sequencing input: naive CD4+ T cells from PBMCs. The receptors here all came from a young man in good health. Some clones in this sample may be carry-over from other donors' samples. Both conserved end residues are part of each CDR3. D genes are given only for firm matches. Rows give clone size only sometimes, using once, few, many, or a class for an expanded clone.

J gene,V gene,CDR3 length,D gene,clone size,CDR3 DNA,CDR3 protein
TRBJ2-7,TRBV28,15,TRBD2,NA,TGTGCCAGCAGTTCAACTAGCGGGGCCCCCTACGAGCAGTACTTC,CASSSTSGAPYEQYF
TRBJ2-7,TRBV5-1,13,NA,NA,TGCGCCAGCAGCTTGAGTCCCGGGGGCGAGCAGTACTTC,CASSLSPGGEQYF
TRBJ1-1,TRBV2,13,TRBD1,few,TGTGCCAGCATGGAATTCGGGACAGGAGAAGCTTTCTTT,CASMEFGTGEAFF
TRBJ1-5,TRBV28,14,NA,NA,TGTGCCAGCAGTTATGGGGGCGCCGGTCAGCCCCAGCATTTT,CASSYGGAGQPQHF
TRBJ2-5,TRBV5-1,16,TRBD2,NA,TGCGCCAGCAGCCCTCGACTAGCGGGGCAACAAGAGACCCAGTACTTC,CASSPRLAGQQETQYF
TRBJ2-7,TRBV4-1,14,TRBD1,NA,TGCGCCAGCAGCCAGCCCGGGACAGCTTGGGAGCAGTACTTC,CASSQPGTAWEQYF
TRBJ1-5,TRBV18,15,NA,few,TGTGCCAGCTCACCATTGGGAGGGGACAATCAGCCCCAGCATTTT,CASSPLGGDNQPQHF
TRBJ2-3,TRBV6-4,17,TRBD2,NA,TGTGCCAGCAGTCCCGGACTAGCGGGTTCCAGGCCAGATACGCAGTATTTT,CASSPGLAGSRPDTQYF
TRBJ2-5,TRBV7-3,15,NA,NA,TGTGCCAGCAGCACCGTAGACAGGAGGCTATGTGAGCAGTACTTC,CASSTVDRRLCEQYF
TRBJ2-2,TRBV5-4,12,NA,NA,TGTGCCAGCAGCTTTAACACCGGGGAGCTGTTTTTT,CASSFNTGELFF
TRBJ2-7,TRBV5-1,15,TRBD2,NA,TGCGCCAGTTATGCGGGAGGGACTGGCTCCTACGAGCAGTACTTC,CASYAGGTGSYEQYF
TRBJ2-7,TRBV7-9,15,TRBD2,NA,TGTGCCAGCAGCTTAGCTTCGGGGGGACCGGGCGAGCAGTACTTC,CASSLASGGPGEQYF
TRBJ1-6,TRBV6-1,16,NA,NA,TGTGCCAGCAGTGAAGCCCTCCCAGTCCATAATTCACCCCTCCACTTT,CASSEALPVHNSPLHF
TRBJ1-1,TRBV30,10,NA,NA,TGTGCCTGGAGGGGCACTGAAGCTTTCTTT,CAWRGTEAFF
TRBJ2-3,TRBV9,14,TRBD2,NA,TGTGCCAGCAGCCCAGCGGGGGGAACAGATACGCAGTATTTT,CASSPAGGTDTQYF
TRBJ1-1,TRBV18,14,NA,NA,TGTGCCAGCTCCAAGGACAGACAGAACACTGAAGCTTTCTTT,CASSKDRQNTEAFF
TRBJ2-3,TRBV28,16,NA,NA,TGTGCCAGCAGTTTAAGTGGTGGCGGGAGCACAGATACGCAGTATTTT,CASSLSGGGSTDTQYF
TRBJ2-1,TRBV5-1,15,NA,NA,TGCGCCAGCAGCTTGGACAGGCCTACCTACAATGAGCAGTTCTTC,CASSLDRPTYNEQFF
TRBJ2-2,TRBV6-4,15,TRBD1,NA,TGTGCCAGCAGTACCGGGACAGGGGCTGCCGGGGAGCTGTTTTTT,CASSTGTGAAGELFF
TRBJ2-5,TRBV2,14,TRBD1,NA,TGTGCCAGCAGGTCGGACAGGGGGCAAGAGACCCAGTACTTC,CASRSDRGQETQYF
TRBJ1-4,TRBV6-1,12,NA,NA,TGTGCCAGCAGTGAGTTAAGTGAAAAACTGTTTTTT,CASSELSEKLFF
TRBJ2-7,TRBV18,15,NA,NA,TGTGCCAGCTCACCCGAGGCAGGGGGGCCCTACGAGCAGTACTTC,CASSPEAGGPYEQYF
TRBJ2-1,TRBV19,14,TRBD2,NA,TGTGCCAGTAGTATACTAGCGGGAGACAATGAGCAGTTCTTC,CASSILAGDNEQFF
TRBJ2-1,TRBV28,14,NA,NA,TGTGCCAGCAGTTTCCAAAGCTCTATTTGGGAGCAGTTCTTC,CASSFQSSIWEQFF